This TCR beta chain was identified during a study of cytomegalovirus exposure and HLA in healthy donors. CDR3 length equals 14 residues. V was cut by 3 bases and J by 2 bases, with 11 bases left in between. Germline lookup yields CDR1 MNHEY and CDR2 SVGAGI. Primers for the PCR totalled 60 Vbeta and 13 Jbeta. The data were produced by immunoSEQ multiplex PCR, yet TCRdb's version contains in-frame clones alone and is incomplete. The sample holds approximately 150,000 clones, approximately 81% seen once. This sequence originates from a man aged 30-40 years in good health and CMV-seropositive. The sample comprised PBMCs. The gene calls are TRBV6-5 and TRBJ2-7, with D perhaps matching TRBD2 (6 bases). CDR3 bases: TGTGCCAGCAGTTATGCGGAGGGAACCTACGAGCAGTACTTC. Translation: CASSYAEGTYEQYF.